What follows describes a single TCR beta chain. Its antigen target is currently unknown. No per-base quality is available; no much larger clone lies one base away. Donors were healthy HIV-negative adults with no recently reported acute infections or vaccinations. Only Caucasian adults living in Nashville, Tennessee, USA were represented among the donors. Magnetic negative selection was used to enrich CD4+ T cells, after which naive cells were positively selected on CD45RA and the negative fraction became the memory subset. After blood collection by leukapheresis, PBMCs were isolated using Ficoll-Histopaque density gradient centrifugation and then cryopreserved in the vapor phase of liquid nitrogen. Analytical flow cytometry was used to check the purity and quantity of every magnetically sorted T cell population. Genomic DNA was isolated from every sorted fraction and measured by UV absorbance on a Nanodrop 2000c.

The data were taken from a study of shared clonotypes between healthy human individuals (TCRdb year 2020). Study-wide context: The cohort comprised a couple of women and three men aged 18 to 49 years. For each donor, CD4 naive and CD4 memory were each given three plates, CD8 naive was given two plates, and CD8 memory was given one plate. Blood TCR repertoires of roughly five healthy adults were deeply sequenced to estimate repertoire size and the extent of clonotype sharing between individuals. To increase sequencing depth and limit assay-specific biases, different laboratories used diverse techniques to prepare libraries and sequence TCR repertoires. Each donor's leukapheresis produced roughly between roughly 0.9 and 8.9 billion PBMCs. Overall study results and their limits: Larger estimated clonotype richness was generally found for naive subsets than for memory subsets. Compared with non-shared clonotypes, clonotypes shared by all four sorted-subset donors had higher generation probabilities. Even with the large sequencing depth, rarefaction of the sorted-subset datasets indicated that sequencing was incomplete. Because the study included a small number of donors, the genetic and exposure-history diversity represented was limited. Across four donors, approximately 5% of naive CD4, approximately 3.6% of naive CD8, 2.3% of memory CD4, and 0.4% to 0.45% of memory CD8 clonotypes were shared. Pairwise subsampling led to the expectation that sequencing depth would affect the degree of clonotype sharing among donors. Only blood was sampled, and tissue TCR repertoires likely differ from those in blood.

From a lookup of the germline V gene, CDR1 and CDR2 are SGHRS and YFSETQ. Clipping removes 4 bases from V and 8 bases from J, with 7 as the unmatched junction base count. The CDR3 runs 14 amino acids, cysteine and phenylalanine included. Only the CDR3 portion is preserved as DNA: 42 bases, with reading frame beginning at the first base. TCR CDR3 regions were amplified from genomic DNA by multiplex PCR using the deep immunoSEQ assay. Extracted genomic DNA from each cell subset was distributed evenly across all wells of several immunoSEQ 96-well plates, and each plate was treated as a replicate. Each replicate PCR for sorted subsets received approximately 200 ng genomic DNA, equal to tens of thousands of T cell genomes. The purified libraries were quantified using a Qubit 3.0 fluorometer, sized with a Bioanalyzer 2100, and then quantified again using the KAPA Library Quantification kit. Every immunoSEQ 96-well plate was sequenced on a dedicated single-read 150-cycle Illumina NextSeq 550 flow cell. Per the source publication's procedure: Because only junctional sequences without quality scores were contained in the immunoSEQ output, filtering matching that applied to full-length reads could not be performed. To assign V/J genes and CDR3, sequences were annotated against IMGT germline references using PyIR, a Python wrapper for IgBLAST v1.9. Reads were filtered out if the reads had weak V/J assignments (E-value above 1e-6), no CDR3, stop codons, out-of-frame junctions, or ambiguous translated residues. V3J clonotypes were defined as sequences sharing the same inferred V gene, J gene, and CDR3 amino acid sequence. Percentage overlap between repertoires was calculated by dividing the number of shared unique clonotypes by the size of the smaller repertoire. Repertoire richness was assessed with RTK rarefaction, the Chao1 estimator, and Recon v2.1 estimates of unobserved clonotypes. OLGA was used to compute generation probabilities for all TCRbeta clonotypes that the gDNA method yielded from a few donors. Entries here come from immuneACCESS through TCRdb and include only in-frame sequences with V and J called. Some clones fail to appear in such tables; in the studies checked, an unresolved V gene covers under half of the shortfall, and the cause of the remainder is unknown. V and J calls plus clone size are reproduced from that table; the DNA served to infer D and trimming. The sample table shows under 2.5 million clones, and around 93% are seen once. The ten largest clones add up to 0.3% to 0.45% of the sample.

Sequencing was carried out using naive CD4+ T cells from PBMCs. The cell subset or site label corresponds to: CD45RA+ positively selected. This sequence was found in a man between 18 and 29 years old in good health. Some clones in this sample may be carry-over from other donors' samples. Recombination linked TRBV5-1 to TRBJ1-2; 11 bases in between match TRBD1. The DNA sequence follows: TGCGCCAGCAGCGATGGACAGGGGGCGCGCGGCTACACCTTC. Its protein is CASSDGQGARGYTF. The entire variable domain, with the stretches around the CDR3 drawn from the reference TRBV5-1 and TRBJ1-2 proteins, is KAGVTQTPRYLIKTRGQQVTLSCSPISGHRSVSWYQQTPGQGLQFLFEYFSETQRNKGNFPGRFSGRQFSNSRSEMNVSTLELGDSALYLCASSDGQGARGYTFGSGTRLTVV.